This T cell receptor beta chain comes out of a study of Ad26.COV2.S vaccination and SARS-CoV-2 variants. At the level of the study: By the intramuscular route, Ad26.COV2.S was given once, or twice 56 days apart.

Assay: immunoSEQ multiplex PCR; the TCRdb copy retains only in-frame clones and omits some. The repertoire holds 300,000 to 450,000 clones, with roughly 84% as singletons. Germline V gene sequence: CDR1 MNHEY, CDR2 SMNVEV (reference sequence). The V and J ends lost 5 bases and 0 bases, in that order; junction bases with no gene match: 4. The CDR3 covers 15 residues. Stated treatment: around 19 received Ad26.COV2.S at low or high dose, single or two shots; roughly five received placebo; per-sample allocation not given. Specimens were obtained on day 63 following the first vaccine or placebo injection.

This sample comprised peripheral blood, obtained in a trial of Ad26.COV2.S vaccine versus placebo. V and J are TRBV27 and TRBJ1-5; 7 nucleotides match TRBD1. This TCR was recovered from a person between 18 and 60 years old who received the Ad26.COV2.S COVID-19 vaccine or a placebo. The CDR3 is CASSPGGNSNQPQHF. The DNA for the CDR3 is TGTGCCAGCAGTCCAGGGGGGAATAGCAATCAGCCCCAGCATTTT.